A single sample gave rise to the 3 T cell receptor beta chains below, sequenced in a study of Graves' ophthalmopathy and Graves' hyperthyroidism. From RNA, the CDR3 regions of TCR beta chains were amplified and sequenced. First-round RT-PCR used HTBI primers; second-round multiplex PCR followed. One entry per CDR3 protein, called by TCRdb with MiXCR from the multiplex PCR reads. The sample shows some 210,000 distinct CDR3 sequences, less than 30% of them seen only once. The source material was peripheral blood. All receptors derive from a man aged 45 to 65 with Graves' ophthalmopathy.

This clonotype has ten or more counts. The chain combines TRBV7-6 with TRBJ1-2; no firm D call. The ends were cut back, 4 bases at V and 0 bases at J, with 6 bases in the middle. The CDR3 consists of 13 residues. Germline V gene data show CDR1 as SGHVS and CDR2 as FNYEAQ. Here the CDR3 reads CASSSRSNYGYTF. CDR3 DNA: TGTGCCAGCAGCTCCAGGTCTAACTATGGCTACACCTTC.

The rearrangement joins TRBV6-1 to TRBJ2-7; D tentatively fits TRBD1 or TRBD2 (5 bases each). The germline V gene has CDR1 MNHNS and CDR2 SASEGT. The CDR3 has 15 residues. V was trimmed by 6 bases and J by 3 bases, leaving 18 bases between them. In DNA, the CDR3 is TGTGCCAGCAGCTCACGGGACGGGATTAGCTACGAGCAGTACTTC. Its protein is CASSSRDGISYEQYF.

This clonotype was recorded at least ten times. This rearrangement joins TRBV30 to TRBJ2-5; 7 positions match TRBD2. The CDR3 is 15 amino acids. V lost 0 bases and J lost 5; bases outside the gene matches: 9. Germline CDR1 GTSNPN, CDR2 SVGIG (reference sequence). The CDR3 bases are TGTGCCTGGAGTGTGTGGGGAGGGCCTCGGGAGACCCAGTACTTC. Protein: CAWSVWGGPRETQYF.